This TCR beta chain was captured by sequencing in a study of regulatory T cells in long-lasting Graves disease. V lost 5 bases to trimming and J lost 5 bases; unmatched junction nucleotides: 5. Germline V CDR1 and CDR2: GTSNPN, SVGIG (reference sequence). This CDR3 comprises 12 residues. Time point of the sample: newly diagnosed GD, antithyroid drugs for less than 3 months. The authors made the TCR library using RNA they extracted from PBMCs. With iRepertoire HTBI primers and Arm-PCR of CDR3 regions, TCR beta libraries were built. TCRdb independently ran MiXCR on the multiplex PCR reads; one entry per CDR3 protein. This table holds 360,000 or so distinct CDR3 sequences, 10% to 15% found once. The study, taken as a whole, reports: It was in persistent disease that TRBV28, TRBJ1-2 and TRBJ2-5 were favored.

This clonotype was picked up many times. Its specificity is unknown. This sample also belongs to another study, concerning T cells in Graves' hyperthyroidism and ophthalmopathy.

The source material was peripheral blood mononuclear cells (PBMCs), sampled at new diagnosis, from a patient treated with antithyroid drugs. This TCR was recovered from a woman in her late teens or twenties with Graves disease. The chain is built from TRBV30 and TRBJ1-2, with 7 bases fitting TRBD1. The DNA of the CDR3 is TGTGCCTGGTCCGGGACAGCTTATGGCTACACCTTC. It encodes CAWSGTAYGYTF.